This TCR beta chain stems from a study of T cell changes during pregnancy in multiple sclerosis (dated by TCRdb to the late 2010s). In the study overall: Changes in the T cell repertoire over the course of pregnancy were examined in this study in women with multiple sclerosis.

Libraries came from the immunoSEQ multiplex PCR assay. TCRdb stores this immuneACCESS table with in-frame sequences only. Part of the clones is absent; in the studies checked, under half of the shortfall reflects unresolved V genes, and no reason is known for the rest. A total of some 60,000 clones appear in this sample, approximately 90% of them only once. The ten largest clonotypes hold about 0.4% of the sample. With respect to this clone: Its recognized antigen is unknown. It has no much larger one-base neighbor in the sample; base qualities were not kept.

Between the V and J ends, shortened by 6 bases and 4 bases respectively, the junction contains 14 bases. The germline V gene encodes CDR1 SGHKS and CDR2 YYEKEE (reference sequence). The CDR3 measures 15 amino acids from cysteine to phenylalanine. Only the CDR3 DNA stays, 45 bases, in frame from base 1. The material sequenced was CD4+ T cells from peripheral blood mononuclear cells, taken in the third trimester of pregnancy. This TCR derives from a female donor with multiple sclerosis, enrolled in a pregnancy study. The rearrangement joined TRBV5-5 to TRBJ1-6, with the D gene uncertain. CDR3 protein: CASTFTEGYNSPLHF. The DNA sequence follows: TGTGCCAGCACCTTTACCGAGGGATATAATTCACCCCTCCACTTT.